The 14 T cell receptor beta chains reported below all come from one sample, sequenced in a study of blood T cell repertoires in COVID-19. Generated by immunoSEQ multiplex PCR, the TCRdb table keeps only in-frame clones and is missing some. This sample has about 64,000 clones, with roughly 91% found just once. Sequenced sample: peripheral blood. The source is a human donor in a cohort sampled during active COVID-19.

The chain employs TRBV4-1 and TRBJ2-3, with 8 bases lining up with TRBD2. Unmatched junction bases numbered 6, after V lost 1 base and J lost 6 bases. The CDR3 contains 15 residues. Germline V gene sequence: CDR1 MGHRA, CDR2 YSYEKL. The CDR3 nucleotides read TGCGCCAGCAGCCAAGTGGCGGGGGGAGGCGATACGCAGTATTTT. Its protein is CASSQVAGGGDTQYF.

V and J are TRBV12-3 or TRBV12-4 and TRBJ2-4, with no clear D. The CDR3 has 12 amino acids. The V gene lost 2 bases and the J gene lost 7 bases, with 6 bases spanning the gap. DNA for the CDR3: TGTGCCAGCAGTTTAACCGGTAACATTCAGTACTTC. Amino acid sequence: CASSLTGNIQYF.

This chain uses TRBV10-3 with TRBJ2-7, with 9 bases matching TRBD2. The V gene end was trimmed by 4 bases and the J gene end by 0 bases; junction bases not matched to a gene: 4. This CDR3 region has 15 residues. Germline V lookup: CDR1 ENHRY, CDR2 SYGVKD. The DNA for the CDR3 is TGTGCCATCAGTGTCAAGACTAGCGGCTCCTACGAGCAGTACTTC. This gives the protein CAISVKTSGSYEQYF.

V is TRBV5-5 and J is TRBJ2-2, with D uncertain. Germline V gene lookup returns CDR1 SGHKS and CDR2 YYEKEE (reference sequence). Trimming shortened V by 3 bases and J by 0 bases, and 12 bases separated the two germline ends. This CDR3 contains 16 residues. DNA for the CDR3: TGTGCCAGCAGCTCCTCCCAGCGTTCGAACACCGGGGAGCTGTTTTTT. It codes for CASSSSQRSNTGELFF. Full variable domain (rest looked up from reference TRBV5-5 and TRBJ2-2): DAGVTQSPTHLIKTRGQQVTLRCSPISGHKSVSWYQQVLGQGPQFIFQYYEKEERGRGNFPDRFSARQFPNYSSELNVNALLLGDSALYLCASSSSQRSNTGELFFGEGSRLTVL.

This rearrangement joins TRBV24-1 to TRBJ2-1; perhaps TRBD2 as D (7 bases). The CDR3 totals 16 residues. Germline V lookup: CDR1 KGHDR, CDR2 SFDVKD. V shed 2 bases and J shed 10 bases, with 20 bases lying between them. The CDR3: CATSDSTGRAPREQFF. The CDR3 nucleotides are TGTGCCACCAGTGATTCAACAGGGAGGGCTCCACGCGAGCAGTTCTTC.

J is TRBJ2-7 and V is TRBV7-2; the match to TRBD2 covers 10 bases. The CDR3 sequence is 15 residues long. Germline V gene sequence: CDR1 SGHTA, CDR2 FQGNSA. V shed 3 bases and J 4 bases; nucleotides not matched to a gene: 6. Here the CDR3 reads CASSFLAGEDYEQYF. Here the CDR3 DNA reads TGTGCCAGCAGCTTTCTAGCGGGAGAAGATTACGAGCAGTACTTC.

The V and J genes are TRBV19 and TRBJ2-1, with 9 bases aligning to TRBD2. Trimming cost V 1 base and J 8 bases; bases outside gene matches: 6. The V gene's germline CDR1 is LNHDA and CDR2 SQIVND (reference sequence). The CDR3 is made up of 15 amino acids. Written as DNA, the CDR3 is TGTGCCAGTAGTATAGTAGCGGGAGAGCGGCATGAGCAGTTCTTC. Translation gives CASSIVAGERHEQFF. Complete variable domain (other parts from reference TRBV19 and TRBJ2-1): DGGITQSPKYLFRKEGQNVTLSCEQNLNHDAMYWYRQDPGQGLRLIYYSQIVNDFQKGDIAEGYSVSREKKESFPLTVTSAQKNPTAFYLCASSIVAGERHEQFFGPGTRLTVL.

CDR3 nucleotides: TGCGCCAGCAGCCAAACCCCGGACTGGCCATACGAGCAGTACTTC. This gives the protein CASSQTPDWPYEQYF. The chain combines TRBV4-1 with TRBJ2-7; TRBD2 might be the D (5 bases). The V and J ends lost 2 bases and 4 bases respectively, with 15 bases between them. This CDR3 region has 15 residues. CDR1 is MGHRA, CDR2 YSYEKL, per germline.

The J gene is TRBJ1-1, the V gene TRBV5-1; TRBD1 might be the D (6 bases). Germline V gene lookup returns CDR1 SGHRS and CDR2 YFSETQ. V was trimmed by 0 bases and J by 2 bases, leaving 14 bases between them. The CDR3 length is 16 residues. For the CDR3, the DNA is TGCGCCAGCAGCTTGGACCCGGGACAACCTAACACTGAAGCTTTCTTT. This gives the protein CASSLDPGQPNTEAFF.

This clone was picked up one time. V gene TRBV6-2 or TRBV6-3 combines with J gene TRBJ1-1; perhaps TRBD1 as D (6 bases). Germline V gene lookup returns CDR1 MNHEY and CDR2 SVGEGT. This CDR3 is 13 amino acids long. Trimming shortened V by 2 bases and J by 6 bases, and 10 bases separated the two germline ends. The DNA of the CDR3 is TGTGCCAGCAGTTACCAAGGACAGTCTGAAGCTTTCTTT. It is translated as CASSYQGQSEAFF.

In this sample, this clone turned up once. This sequence joins TRBV7-3 and TRBJ2-3; the match to TRBD2 covers 9 bases. The CDR3 runs 18 residues. CDR1 and CDR2 from the germline V gene are SGHTA and FQGTGA. V gave up 5 bases and J gave up 3 bases; unmatched junction bases: 15. For the CDR3, the DNA is TGTGCCAGCAGCCACCGTGGGGCCGTAGCGGGAGTTACAGATACGCAGTATTTT. As protein: CASSHRGAVAGVTDTQYF.

The chain uses TRBV5-5 and TRBJ2-7; 9 positions agree with TRBD1. The CDR3 has 14 residues. Per the germline V gene, CDR1 is SGHKS and CDR2 is YYEKEE (reference sequence). Unmatched junction bases numbered 3, after V lost 2 bases and J lost 3 bases. The CDR3 DNA follows: TGTGCCAGCAGCTTCGGGGACAGGGTCTACGAGCAGTACTTC. It is translated as CASSFGDRVYEQYF.

This clone was counted a single time. V usage is TRBV15 and J usage is TRBJ1-5; 9 bases fit TRBD1. CDR1 is LNHNV and CDR2 is YYDKDF in the germline V gene (reference sequence). This CDR3 comprises 17 residues. The trim removed 7 bases at V and 5 bases at J, leaving 15 bases unmatched. The CDR3 protein is CATTDRGAGVSYQPQHF. Here the CDR3 DNA reads TGTGCCACCACGGACAGGGGAGCGGGAGTATCATATCAGCCCCAGCATTTT.

The chain is built from TRBV10-3 and TRBJ2-7; no firm D call. The germline V gene encodes CDR1 ENHRY and CDR2 SYGVKD. Trimming took 0 bases from V and 3 from J, leaving 6 bases between them. This CDR3 is 13 amino acids long. The DNA for the CDR3 is TGTGCCATCAGTGAGTCGAGACTCTACGAGCAGTACTTC. Amino acid sequence: CAISESRLYEQYF.